This is a list of T cell receptor beta chains from one sample in a study of metastatic and nonmetastatic thyroid tumors. TCRdb ran MiXCR on the PCR reads. The table records roughly 4,900 clones, 28% of them present only once. The sequenced sample consisted of adjacent normal tissue. All receptors derive from a female donor with papillary thyroid cancer or a benign thyroid nodule (not recorded which). Some clones in this sample may be carry-over from other donors' samples. The CDR3 runs from the conserved cysteine through the conserved F or W. The order of the fields is clone size, J gene, V gene, D gene, CDR3 DNA, CDR3 protein. A D gene is named only where the DNA matches it firmly. Some rows mark clone size as missing; the rest say once, few, many or name a class of expanded clone.

few | TRBJ1-1 | TRBV28 | NA | TGTGCCAGCAGTTCCCCATTGGCGGGGGTAACTGAAGCTTTCTTT | CASSSPLAGVTEAFF
medium-sized | TRBJ2-6 | TRBV19 | TRBD1 | TGTGCCAGTAGTGTTACAGGGGTCGGGGCCAACGTCCTGACTTTC | CASSVTGVGANVLTF
medium-sized | TRBJ1-4 | TRBV12-3/TRBV12-4 | TRBD1 | TGTGCCAGCAGTCAGGGGGGGACAGCGGACTTTAATGAAAAACTGTTTTTT | CASSQGGTADFNEKLFF
once | TRBJ2-7 | TRBV7-2 | NA | TGTGCCAGCAGCTCATATCTAGCGAACGAGCAGTACTTC | CASSSYLANEQYF
large | TRBJ2-7 | TRBV28 | NA | TGTGCCAGCACCCCAGGAGGCAGGGGGGCCTACGAGCAGTACTTC | CASTPGGRGAYEQYF
few | TRBJ2-7 | TRBV27 | TRBD2 | TGTGCCAGCAGCCAAGGACTAGCGGGGGAGTACGAGCAGTACTTC | CASSQGLAGEYEQYF
few | TRBJ2-1 | TRBV24-1 | TRBD2 | TGTGCCACCAGTGCCCCCGGGACTAGCATGTTCTTC | CATSAPGTSMFF
NA | TRBJ2-2 | TRBV19 | NA | TGTGCCAGTAGTATTACTGCAGGGGCCGGGGAGCTGTTTTTT | CASSITAGAGELFF
NA | TRBJ1-2 | TRBV19 | NA | TGTGCCAGTAGTGGCGGGGTGTATGGCTACACCTTC | CASSGGVYGYTF
NA | TRBJ2-7 | TRBV6-1 | TRBD1 | TGTGCCAGCATAGGGACAGGGTTCGAGCAGTACTTC | CASIGTGFEQYF
NA | TRBJ2-7 | TRBV7-8 | NA | TGTGCCAGCAGCCTCGGGGGAGAAGGCAACGAGCAGTACTTC | CASSLGGEGNEQYF
few | TRBJ1-5 | TRBV27 | NA | TGTGCCACCAGAGGGTTCGGCAATCAGCCCCAGCATTTT | CATRGFGNQPQHF
once | TRBJ2-7 | TRBV20-1 | TRBD2 | TGCAGTGCTAGAGGACTAGCGGGGGACGAGCAGTACTTC | CSARGLAGDEQYF
few | TRBJ1-1 | TRBV12-3/TRBV12-4 | TRBD1 | TGTGCCAGCAGTTTAGGGACAGGGAACACTGAAGCTTTCTTT | CASSLGTGNTEAFF
few | TRBJ1-2 | TRBV28 | NA | TGTGCCAGCAGGGGGGCTGGCTACACCTTC | CASRGAGYTF
NA | TRBJ1-2 | TRBV10-1 | NA | TGCGCCAGCAGTGATCGGAAGGGAGGCTACACCTTC | CASSDRKGGYTF
NA | TRBJ2-3 | TRBV27 | NA | TGTGCCAGCAGTCTCGGTGACACGCAGTATTTT | CASSLGDTQYF
NA | TRBJ2-7 | TRBV11-3 | TRBD2 | TGTGCCAGCAGCTTAATACAGTGGCGGGAGGCCGGTGAGCAGTACTTC | CASSLIQWREAGEQYF
NA | TRBJ1-1 | TRBV28 | NA | TGTGCCAGCACGGCAGGGAGGATTTCCACTGAAGCTTTCTTT | CASTAGRISTEAFF
medium-sized | TRBJ2-7 | TRBV7-9 | TRBD2 | TGTGCCAGCAGCAAGCGGGAGAAGTACGAGCAGTACTTC | CASSKREKYEQYF
many | TRBJ2-6 | TRBV3-1 | TRBD1 | TGTGCCAGCAGCCCCGGGTTTGAGACAGGGCCTTCTGGGGCCAACGTCCTGACTTTC | CASSPGFETGPSGANVLTF
many | TRBJ2-7 | TRBV3-1 | TRBD2 | TGTGCCAGCAGCCAACCGGGACTAGCGTGGTACGAGCAGTACTTC | CASSQPGLAWYEQYF
few | TRBJ2-7 | TRBV6-1 | TRBD1 | TGTGCCAGCATCAGGGGGACAAGAGAGGGCGAGCAGTACTTC | CASIRGTREGEQYF
few | TRBJ2-7 | TRBV13 | NA | TGTGCCAGCAGCTTCTTCACGGGGTCCTCCTACGAGCAGTACTTC | CASSFFTGSSYEQYF
few | TRBJ2-5 | TRBV27 | TRBD1 | TGTGCCAGCAGGGAGGGGACAGGCCGGACCCAGTACTTC | CASREGTGRTQYF
medium-sized | TRBJ1-5 | TRBV20-1 | NA | TGCAGTGCTAGAGATAGGCGGCAGGGAAATCAGCCCCAGCATTTT | CSARDRRQGNQPQHF
NA | TRBJ1-1 | TRBV6-1 | NA | TGTGCCAGCATCCCCACAGGGCTAAACACTGAAGCTTTCTTT | CASIPTGLNTEAFF
NA | TRBJ1-2 | TRBV6-1 | TRBD1 | TGTGCCAGCCTAAAGCGACAGGGTGACTATGGCTACACCTTC | CASLKRQGDYGYTF
few | TRBJ1-2 | TRBV6-2/TRBV6-3 | NA | TGTGCCAGCAGTTACGCACGGACACCGAACTATGGCTACACCTTC | CASSYARTPNYGYTF
few | TRBJ1-1 | TRBV6-1 | NA | TGTGCCAGCAGACTTACAGGGTTCGACACTGAAGCTTTCTTT | CASRLTGFDTEAFF
NA | TRBJ2-7 | TRBV28 | TRBD2 | TGTGCCAGCAGGGCACCGGGACTAGCAGCGGGCTACGAGCAGTACTTC | CASRAPGLAAGYEQYF
few | TRBJ1-2 | TRBV6-5 | NA | TGTGCCAGCAGTTACTGGAAACCGGACGTGTGGTCTGCTGGCTACACCTTC | CASSYWKPDVWSAGYTF
many | TRBJ1-1 | TRBV20-1 | TRBD1 | TGCAGTGCTAAGGCGACAGGGGCTATCAACACTGAAGCTTTCTTT | CSAKATGAINTEAFF
once | TRBJ2-3 | TRBV9 | NA | TGTGCCAGCAGCCCCTCGGGAGTCAACTGGGATACGCAGTATTTT | CASSPSGVNWDTQYF
NA | TRBJ1-1 | TRBV6-5 | NA | TGTGGCAGCAGTTACCGGGGGGGCAGGACAGAAGATTTCTTT | CGSSYRGGRTEDFF
NA | TRBJ2-1 | TRBV7-3 | TRBD2 | TGTGCCAGCGGAAACGGGGGGGTCTTCGATGAGCAGTTCTTC | CASGNGGVFDEQFF
NA | TRBJ1-2 | TRBV6-1 | TRBD1 | TGTGCCAGCAGTGAAGCCTACAGGGGTGGCTACACCTTC | CASSEAYRGGYTF
medium-sized | TRBJ1-2 | TRBV7-6 | NA | TGTGCCAGCAGCCCATCTTCGGGTGCTAACTATGGCTACACCTTC | CASSPSSGANYGYTF
NA | TRBJ1-4 | TRBV6-1 | TRBD1 | TGTGCCAGGAGAAGACAGGGGTGGGGTGAAAAACTGTTTTTT | CARRRQGWGEKLFF
few | TRBJ1-6 | TRBV28 | NA | TGTGACAGCTCCCGGGGGGGGAATTCACCCCTCCACTTT | CDSSRGGNSPLHF
medium-sized | TRBJ2-3 | TRBV24-1 | NA | TGTGCCACTACGGGTCGGGAAGGTAGTGATACGCAGTATTTT | CATTGREGSDTQYF
NA | TRBJ2-7 | TRBV6-1 | NA | TGTGCCAGCAGCGACGACCGCTACGAGCAGTACTTC | CASSDDRYEQYF
NA | TRBJ1-5 | TRBV5-3 | TRBD1 | TGTGCCAGTAGCAGGGGGGACCGACGGGACCAGCCCCAACATTTT | CASSRGDRRDQPQHF
few | TRBJ2-7 | TRBV6-2/TRBV6-3 | TRBD1 | TGTGCCAGCAGGTGGACAGGGGGGTACGAGCAGTACTTC | CASRWTGGYEQYF
NA | TRBJ1-3 | TRBV6-1 | NA | TGTGCCAGCAGCCAGAACAGGGCTCCCCCTGGAAACACCATATATTTT | CASSQNRAPPGNTIYF
NA | TRBJ2-3 | TRBV11-1 | NA | TGTGCCAGCAGCTTAGCGGACCAATCTAGCACAGATACGCAGTATTTT | CASSLADQSSTDTQYF
once | TRBJ2-7 | TRBV11-3 | TRBD2 | TGTGCCAGCAGCCCCCGGGGAGCGGGAGGCCACGAGCAGTACTTC | CASSPRGAGGHEQYF
few | TRBJ2-7 | TRBV28 | NA | TGTGCCAGCAGTAGATCCGGGACACAACCTTCCTACGAGCAGTACTTC | CASSRSGTQPSYEQYF
NA | TRBJ2-5 | TRBV6-1 | TRBD1 | TGTGCCAGCAGTGGTACCGGACAGGCGAGGCCCAGTCAAGAGACCCAGTACTTC | CASSGTGQARPSQETQYF
NA | TRBJ1-4 | TRBV7-8 | NA | TGTGCCAGCAGCTTAGACTTTCCCGAAAAACTGTTTTTT | CASSLDFPEKLFF
medium-sized | TRBJ2-1 | TRBV2 | NA | TGTGCCAGCAGTGATGGGCGAAAATACAATGAGCAGTTCTTC | CASSDGRKYNEQFF
NA | TRBJ2-1 | TRBV28 | NA | TGTGCCAGCCTCCGAATAAGGGGAAGCTCCTACAATGAGCAGTTCTTC | CASLRIRGSSYNEQFF
NA | TRBJ2-7 | TRBV3-1 | TRBD2 | TGTGCCAGCAGCCAGCGGGTGCGGGGGTGGGAGCAGTACTTC | CASSQRVRGWEQYF
few | TRBJ1-1 | TRBV12-3/TRBV12-4 | NA | TGTGCCAGCAGTTTGATCTGGGTGGGAAACACCGAAGCTTTCTTT | CASSLIWVGNTEAFF